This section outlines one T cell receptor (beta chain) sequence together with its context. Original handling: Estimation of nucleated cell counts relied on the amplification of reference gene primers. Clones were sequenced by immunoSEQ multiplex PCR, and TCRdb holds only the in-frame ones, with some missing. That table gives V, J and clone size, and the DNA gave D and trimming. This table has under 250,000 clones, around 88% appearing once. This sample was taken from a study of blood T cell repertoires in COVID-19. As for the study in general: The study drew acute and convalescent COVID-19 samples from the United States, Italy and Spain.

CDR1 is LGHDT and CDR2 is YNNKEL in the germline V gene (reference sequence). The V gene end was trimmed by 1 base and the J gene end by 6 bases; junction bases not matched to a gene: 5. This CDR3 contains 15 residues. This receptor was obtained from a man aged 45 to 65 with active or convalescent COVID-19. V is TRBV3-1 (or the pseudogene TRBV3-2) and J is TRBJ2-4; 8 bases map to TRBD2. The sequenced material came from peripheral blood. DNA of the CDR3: TGTGCCAGCAGCCAAGTAGCGGGGTCGCGAAACATTCAGTACTTC. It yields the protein CASSQVAGSRNIQYF.